This T cell receptor beta chain comes out of a study of cytomegalovirus exposure and HLA in healthy donors. Study outcomes and limitations: A later look showed TCR association rates differing by HLA locus, highest for DRB1 and lowest for HLA-C.

V lost 5 bases, J lost 5 bases, and 21 bases lay in between. The CDR3 extends over 16 amino acids. The germline V gene encodes CDR1 LNHDA and CDR2 SQIVND (reference sequence). The PCR contained 60 Vbeta and 13 Jbeta primers. This table comes from immunoSEQ multiplex PCR, and its TCRdb copy is limited to in-frame clones, with some not included. The sample contains about 150,000 clones, around 10% of which appear only once. As for this clone: Its antigen is currently unknown.

Sequenced sample: PBMCs. This receptor was identified in a man aged 50-59 years in good health and CMV-seronegative. The chain combines TRBV19 with TRBJ2-5, with TRBD1 as a possible D gene (7 bases). CDR3 sequence reads: CASSPQRDRGGETQYF. CDR3 nucleotide sequence: TGTGCCAGTAGTCCCCAACGGGACAGAGGAGGGGAGACCCAGTACTTC.